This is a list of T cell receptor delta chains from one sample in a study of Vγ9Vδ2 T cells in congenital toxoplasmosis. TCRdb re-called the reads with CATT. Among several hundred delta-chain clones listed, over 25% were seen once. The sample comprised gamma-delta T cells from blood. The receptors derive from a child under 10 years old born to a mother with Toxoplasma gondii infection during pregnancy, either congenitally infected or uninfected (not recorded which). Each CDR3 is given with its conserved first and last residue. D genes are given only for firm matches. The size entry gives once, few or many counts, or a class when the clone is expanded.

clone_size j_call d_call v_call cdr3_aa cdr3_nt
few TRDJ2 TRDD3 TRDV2 CACDTLLGDSKALTAQLFF TGTGCCTGTGACACCCTACTGGGGGATAGTAAAGCTTTGACAGCACAACTCTTCTTT